This entry lists 16 T cell receptor beta chains sequenced from one sample in a study of blood T cells in healthy people across ages. A second about 6 to 11 cycle PCR used barcoded and J-beta primers. TCRdb processed the 5' RACE reads anew with MiXCR; each CDR3 protein has one entry. The table shows about a million distinct CDR3 sequences, with about 48% occurring only once. The sample consisted of blood. Source of these receptors: a man between 25 and 39 years old in good health.

As to this clonotype: This may stem from a read error, because a much larger clone lies one nucleotide away. The chain is built from TRBV11-3 and TRBJ1-4; D gene unclear. Germline V gene data show CDR1 as SGHNT and CDR2 as YENEEA. CDR3 length equals 14 residues. Trimming stripped 4 bases from V and 8 bases from J, with 14 bases between. Written as DNA, the CDR3 is TGTGCCAGCAGCTCAATCGGACCTGACGAAAAACTGTTTTTT. Its translation: CASSSIGPDEKLFF. Combining the CDR3 with reference TRBV11-3 and TRBJ1-4 gives the whole variable domain EAGVVQSPRYKIIEKKQPVAFWCNPISGHNTLYWYLQNLGQGPELLIRYENEEAVDDSQLPKDRFSAERLKGVDSTLKIQPAELGDSAVYLCASSSIGPDEKLFFGSGTQLSVL.

A few counts support this clonotype. The V and J genes are TRBV6-5 and TRBJ2-7, with D possibly matching TRBD1 (5 bases). This CDR3 is built from 14 residues. Germline V CDR1 and CDR2: MNHEY, SVGAGI. V was cut by 6 bases and J by 2 bases, with 14 bases left in between. The CDR3 nucleotides are TGTGCCAGCAGCTTCGATCAGGGTACCTACGAGCAGTACTTC. Protein product: CASSFDQGTYEQYF.

Worth noting for this clonotype: The junction differs from germline at one of its ends, possibly a read error. The gene calls are TRBV4-2 and TRBJ1-2; D remains unclear. CDR3 length equals 15 residues. CDR1 and CDR2 from the germline V gene are LGHNA and YNFKEQ. For the CDR3, the DNA is TGTGCCTGCAGCCAAGGCGAGGGAAAAGGATATGGCTACACCTTC. Translated: CACSQGEGKGYGYTF.

This clonotype was seen only once. The chain recombines TRBV19 with TRBJ2-1; 15 nucleotides line up with TRBD2. Losses at the gene ends were 6 bases for V and 8 bases for J; bases not matched to a gene: 5. The CDR3 is 15 residues long. CDR1 and CDR2 (germline): LNHDA, SQIVND (reference sequence). The CDR3 here is CASSGLAGGKDEQFF. The CDR3 nucleotides read TGTGCCAGTAGCGGACTAGCGGGAGGGAAGGATGAGCAGTTCTTC.

This rearrangement joins TRBV4-3 to TRBJ1-1; D not resolved. Trimming left V 1 base short and J 0 bases short, with 9 bases between. The CDR3 length is 15 residues. CDR1 is LGHNA and CDR2 is YSLEER in the germline V gene. CDR3 DNA sequence: TGCGCCAGCAGCCAAGGTGGGGTTTTGAACACTGAAGCTTTCTTT. Translating gives CASSQGGVLNTEAFF.

This clonotype has just a few counts. The chain is built from TRBV20-1 and TRBJ2-7; D unclear. CDR1 is DFQATT and CDR2 is SNEGSKA in the germline V gene (reference sequence). The CDR3 length is 14 residues. V was pared by 1 base and J by 3 bases, with 13 bases between. CDR3 in amino acids: CSARATPLGYEQYF. The CDR3 region has the DNA TGCAGTGCTAGAGCGACACCCCTTGGCTACGAGCAGTACTTC.

This chain uses TRBV20-1 with TRBJ1-1, with 7 bases lining up with TRBD1. Germline V lookup: CDR1 DFQATT, CDR2 SNEGSKA (reference sequence). The CDR3 is made up of 14 amino acids. V shed 6 bases and J 2 bases; nucleotides not matched to a gene: 9. Here the CDR3 reads CSAPGTAANTEAFF. Written as DNA, the CDR3 is TGCAGTGCCCCCGGGACAGCGGCAAACACTGAAGCTTTCTTT.

This clonotype was counted only a few times. The chain links TRBV20-1 to TRBJ2-5; D gene ambiguous. The CDR3 consists of 10 residues. CDR1 is DFQATT and CDR2 is SNEGSKA in the germline V gene (reference sequence). Trimming took 6 bases from V and 6 from J, leaving 8 bases between them. The CDR3: CSAPVQTQYF. CDR3 DNA sequence: TGCAGTGCCCCAGTCCAGACCCAGTACTTC.

The rearrangement uses TRBV6-1 and TRBJ2-7; tentatively, D is TRBD2 (6 bases). The CDR3 is made up of 14 amino acids. The V and J ends lost 4 bases and 2 bases respectively, with 12 bases between them. Germline values: CDR1 MNHNS, CDR2 SASEGT. The CDR3: CASSAVGGTYEQYF. DNA of the CDR3: TGTGCCAGCAGTGCCGTTGGGGGGACCTACGAGCAGTACTTC.

V and J are TRBV5-8 and TRBJ2-5, with a possible D match to TRBD1 (6 bases). The J call may not be correct, given that the DNA end is closer to TRBJ2-7. The germline V gene has CDR1 SGHTS and CDR2 YDEGEE. There are 17 residues in the CDR3. The CDR3 sequence: CASSPEIDRIPSYEQYF. CDR3 bases: TGTGCCAGCAGCCCGGAAATCGACAGGATCCCTTCCTACGAGCAGTACTTC.

This clonotype was observed once. The rearrangement links TRBV20-1 to TRBJ2-3; 14 positions agree with TRBD2. The trim removed 2 bases at V and 0 bases at J, leaving 7 bases unmatched. The CDR3 sequence is 18 residues long. Looked up from germline, CDR1 is DFQATT and CDR2 is SNEGSKA (reference sequence). The CDR3 DNA reads as TGCAGTGCTAGACCAGGACTAGCGGGGGGTCCTAGCACAGATACGCAGTATTTT. Translated: CSARPGLAGGPSTDTQYF.

This clonotype has just a few counts. V is TRBV29-1 and J is TRBJ2-1; a possible D gene is TRBD1 (6 bases). The CDR3 runs 16 residues. In germline, CDR1 is SQVTM, CDR2 ANQGSEA. The V end lost 5 bases, the J end lost 0 bases, and 17 bases lay between the germline ends. CDR3 bases: TGCAGCGTTCTCCATTGGACAGCGAGCTCCTACAATGAGCAGTTCTTC. It translates to CSVLHWTASSYNEQFF.

The rearrangement links TRBV29-1 to TRBJ2-5; 8 bases map to TRBD1. CDR3 length: 11 amino acids. V shed 8 bases and J 12 bases; nucleotides not matched to a gene: 11. Germline assignment: CDR1 SQVTM and CDR2 ANQGSEA. CDR3 amino acids: CSIGDGQGEYF. As DNA, the CDR3 is TGCAGCATTGGGGACGGACAGGGAGAGTACTTC.

CDR3 sequence (DNA): TGTGCCAGCAGTTACGGGACAGGGAGTGGTGGGGCCAACGTCCTGACTTTC. This codes for CASSYGTGSGGANVLTF. V is TRBV6-2 or TRBV6-3 and J is TRBJ2-6; 9 bases agree with TRBD1. The CDR3 spans 17 residues. With 2 bases clipped from V and 3 bases from J, the junction kept 5 bases outside the gene matches. CDR1 and CDR2 from the germline V gene are MNHEY and SVGEGT.

The chain uses TRBV28 and TRBJ2-7; D possibly corresponds to TRBD2 (5 bases). V lost 4 bases and J 2 bases, leaving 6 bases between the germline ends. This CDR3 has 12 amino acids. The germline V gene encodes CDR1 MDHEN and CDR2 SYDVKM. CDR3 in DNA: TGTGCCAGCAGTTCGGAGGCCTACGAGCAGTACTTC. Translating gives CASSSEAYEQYF. The full variable domain, in which reference TRBV28 and TRBJ2-7 provide the parts outside the CDR3, is DVKVTQSSRYLVKRTGEKVFLECVQDMDHENMFWYRQDPGLGLRLIYFSYDVKMKEKGDIPEGYSVSREKKERFSLILESASTNQTSMYLCASSSEAYEQYFGPGTRLTVT.

Regarding this clonotype: A much larger clone differs by one base, so this may be a read error. The rearrangement links TRBV7-9 to TRBJ2-7; unclear D gene. Germline values: CDR1 SEHNR, CDR2 FQNEAQ (reference sequence). The CDR3 is 12 residues long. V gave up 8 bases and J gave up 3 bases, with 11 bases separating them. This chain's CDR3 is CASGLTYYEQYF. CDR3 coding DNA: TGTGCCAGCGGCCTAACTTACTACGAGCAGTACTTC.